This TCR beta chain was retrieved from a study of T-cell memory formation after mild COVID-19. This clonotype showed up just a few times. TCRdb redid the calling of the 5' RACE reads with MiXCR, one entry per CDR3 protein. The sample records around 470,000 distinct CDR3 sequences, about 20% being singletons. V lost 8 bases, J lost 3 bases, and 16 bases lay in between. Germline lookup yields CDR1 LNHDA and CDR2 SQIVND (reference sequence). The CDR3 covers 14 residues. This receptor was taken from an adult woman who had mild COVID-19 (a few samples of this study predate the infection). Cell type and time point are not known. Sample: PBMCs or a T cell subset sorted from them (not recorded which). The genes are TRBV19 and TRBJ1-1; D is perhaps TRBD1 (5 bases). The CDR3 loop is CASGPGGGHTEAFF. CDR3 DNA: TGTGCCAGTGGCCCCGGGGGTGGTCACACTGAAGCTTTCTTT.